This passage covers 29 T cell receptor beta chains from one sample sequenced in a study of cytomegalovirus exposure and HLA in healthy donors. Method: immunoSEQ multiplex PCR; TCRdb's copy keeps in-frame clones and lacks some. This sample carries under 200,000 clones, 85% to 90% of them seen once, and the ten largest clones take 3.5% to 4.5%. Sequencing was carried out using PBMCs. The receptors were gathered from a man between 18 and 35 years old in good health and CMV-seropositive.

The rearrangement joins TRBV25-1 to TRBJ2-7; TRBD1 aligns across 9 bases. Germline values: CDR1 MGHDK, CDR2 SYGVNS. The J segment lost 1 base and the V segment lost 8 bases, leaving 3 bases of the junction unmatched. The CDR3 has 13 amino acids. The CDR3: CASGQGSSYEQYF. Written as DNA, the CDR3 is TGTGCCAGCGGACAGGGGAGTTCCTACGAGCAGTACTTC.

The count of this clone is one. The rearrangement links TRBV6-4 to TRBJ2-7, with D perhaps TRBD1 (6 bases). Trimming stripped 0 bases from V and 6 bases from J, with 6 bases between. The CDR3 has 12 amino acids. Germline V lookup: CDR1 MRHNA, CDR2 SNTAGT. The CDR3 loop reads CASSDSRGEQYF. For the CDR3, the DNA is TGTGCCAGCAGTGACTCCAGGGGCGAGCAGTACTTC.

The CDR3 is CASSQEADTDTQYF. CDR3 coding DNA: TGCGCCAGCAGCCAAGAGGCTGACACAGATACGCAGTATTTT. The chain couples TRBV4-1 to TRBJ2-3; D call uncertain. CDR3 size: 14 residues. CDR1 is MGHRA, CDR2 YSYEKL, per germline. V lost 0 bases and J 2 bases, leaving 6 bases between the germline ends.

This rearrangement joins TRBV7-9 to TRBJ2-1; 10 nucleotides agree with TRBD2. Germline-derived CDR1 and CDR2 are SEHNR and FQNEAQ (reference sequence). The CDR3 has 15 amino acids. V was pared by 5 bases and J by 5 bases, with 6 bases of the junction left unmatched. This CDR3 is CASSSLAGVDNEQFF. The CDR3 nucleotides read TGTGCCAGCAGCAGCCTAGCGGGAGTCGACAATGAGCAGTTCTTC.

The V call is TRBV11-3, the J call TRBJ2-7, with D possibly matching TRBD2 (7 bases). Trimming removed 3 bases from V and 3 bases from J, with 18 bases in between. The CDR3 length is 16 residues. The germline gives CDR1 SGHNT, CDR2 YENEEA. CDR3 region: CASSLDTARGLYEQYF. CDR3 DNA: TGTGCCAGCAGCTTGGATACTGCGCGGGGGCTCTACGAGCAGTACTTC.

The CDR3 here is CASSASGTGLWGANVLTF. CDR3 DNA: TGTGCCAGCAGTGCATCCGGGACAGGGCTTTGGGGGGCCAACGTCCTGACTTTC. This chain joins TRBV6-1 and TRBJ2-6; 9 bases line up with TRBD1. Germline values: CDR1 MNHNS, CDR2 SASEGT. The CDR3 runs to 18 residues. The ends lost 4 bases at V and 4 bases at J; junction bases unmatched: 11.

CDR3 in amino acids: CASSLASGEQYF. The CDR3 region has the DNA TGCGCCAGCAGCTTGGCCAGTGGCGAGCAGTACTTC. The chain is built from TRBV5-1 and TRBJ2-7, with D uncertain. Trimming took off 0 bases at V and 6 bases at J, with 7 bases between the two ends. The CDR3 spans 12 residues. Germline CDR1 SGHRS, CDR2 YFSETQ.

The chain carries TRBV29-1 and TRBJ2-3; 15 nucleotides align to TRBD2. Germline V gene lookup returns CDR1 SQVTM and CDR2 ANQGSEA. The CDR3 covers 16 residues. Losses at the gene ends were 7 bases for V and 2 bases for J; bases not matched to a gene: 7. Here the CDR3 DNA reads TGCAGCGCCCGGACTAGCGGGAGGGCCTTCACAGATACGCAGTATTTT. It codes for CSARTSGRAFTDTQYF.

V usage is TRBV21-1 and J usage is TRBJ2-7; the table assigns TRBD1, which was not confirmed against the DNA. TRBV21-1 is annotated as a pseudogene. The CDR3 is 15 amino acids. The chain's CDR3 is CASSRDREVYYEQYF. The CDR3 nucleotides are TGTGCCAGCAGCAGGGACAGGGAGGTTTACTACGAGCAGTACTTC.

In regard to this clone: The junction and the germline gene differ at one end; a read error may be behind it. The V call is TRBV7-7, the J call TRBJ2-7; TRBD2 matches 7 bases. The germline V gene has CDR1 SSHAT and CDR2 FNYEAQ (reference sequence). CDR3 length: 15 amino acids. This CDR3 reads CASSHPSGNYYEQYF. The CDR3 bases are TGTGCTAGCAGCCATCCGAGCGGGAACTACTACGAGCAGTACTTC.

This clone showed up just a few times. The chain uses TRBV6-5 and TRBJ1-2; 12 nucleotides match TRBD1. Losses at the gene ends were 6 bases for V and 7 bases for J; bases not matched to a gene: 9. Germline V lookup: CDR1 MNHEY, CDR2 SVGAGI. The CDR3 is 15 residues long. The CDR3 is CASREPGQGARGYTF. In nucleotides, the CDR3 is TGTGCCAGCAGGGAACCGGGACAGGGGGCGCGTGGCTACACCTTC.

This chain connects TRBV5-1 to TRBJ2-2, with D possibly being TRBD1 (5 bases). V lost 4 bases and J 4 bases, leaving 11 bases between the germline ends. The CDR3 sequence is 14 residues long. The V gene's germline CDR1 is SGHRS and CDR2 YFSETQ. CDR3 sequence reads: CASSPDSSTGELFF. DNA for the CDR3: TGCGCCAGCAGCCCCGACAGCAGCACCGGGGAGCTGTTTTTT.

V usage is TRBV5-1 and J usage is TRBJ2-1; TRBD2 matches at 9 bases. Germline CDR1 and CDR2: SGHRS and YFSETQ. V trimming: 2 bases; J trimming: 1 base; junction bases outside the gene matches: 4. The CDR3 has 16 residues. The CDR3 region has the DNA TGCGCCAGCAGCTTCACAGCGGGAGGATCCTACAATGAGCAGTTCTTC. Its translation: CASSFTAGGSYNEQFF. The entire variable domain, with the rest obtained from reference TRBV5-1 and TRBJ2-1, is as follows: KAGVTQTPRYLIKTRGQQVTLSCSPISGHRSVSWYQQTPGQGLQFLFEYFSETQRNKGNFPGRFSGRQFSNSRSEMNVSTLELGDSALYLCASSFTAGGSYNEQFFGPGTRLTVL.

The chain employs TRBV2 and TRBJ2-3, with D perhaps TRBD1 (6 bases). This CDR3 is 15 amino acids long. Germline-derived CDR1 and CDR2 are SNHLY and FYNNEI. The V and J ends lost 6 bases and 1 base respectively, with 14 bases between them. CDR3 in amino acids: CASSDGQPRTDTQYF. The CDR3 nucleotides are TGTGCCAGCAGCGACGGACAGCCCCGCACAGATACGCAGTATTTT.

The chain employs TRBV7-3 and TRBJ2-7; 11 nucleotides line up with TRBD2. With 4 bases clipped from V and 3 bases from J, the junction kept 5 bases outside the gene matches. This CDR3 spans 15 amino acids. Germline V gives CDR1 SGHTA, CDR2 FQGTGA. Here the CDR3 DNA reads TGTGCCAGCAGCTATTTAGCGGGAGGGGGCTACGAGCAGTACTTC. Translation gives CASSYLAGGGYEQYF.

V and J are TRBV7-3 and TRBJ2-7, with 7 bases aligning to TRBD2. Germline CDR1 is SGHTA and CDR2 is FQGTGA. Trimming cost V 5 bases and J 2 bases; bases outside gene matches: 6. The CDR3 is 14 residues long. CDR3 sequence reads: CASSPSGQTYEQYF. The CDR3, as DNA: TGTGCCAGCAGCCCTAGCGGTCAAACCTACGAGCAGTACTTC.

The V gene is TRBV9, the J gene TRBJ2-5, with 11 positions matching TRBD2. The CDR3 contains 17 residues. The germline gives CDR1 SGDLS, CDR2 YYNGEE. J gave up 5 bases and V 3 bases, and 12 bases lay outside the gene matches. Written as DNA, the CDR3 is TGTGCCAGCAGCGACAACCAACTAGCGGGAGATGCGGAGACCCAGTACTTC. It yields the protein CASSDNQLAGDAETQYF.

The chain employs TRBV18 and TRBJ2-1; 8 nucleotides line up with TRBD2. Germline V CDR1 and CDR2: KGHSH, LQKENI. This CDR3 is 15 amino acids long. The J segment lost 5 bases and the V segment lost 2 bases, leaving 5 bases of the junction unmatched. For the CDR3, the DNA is TGTGCCAGCTCACCAAACGGGAGGGCAGACAATGAGCAGTTCTTC. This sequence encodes CASSPNGRADNEQFF.

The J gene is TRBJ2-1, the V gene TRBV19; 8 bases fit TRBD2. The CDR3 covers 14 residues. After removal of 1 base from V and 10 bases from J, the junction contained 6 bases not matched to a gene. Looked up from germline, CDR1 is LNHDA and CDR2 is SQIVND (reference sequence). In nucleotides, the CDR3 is TGTGCCAGTAGTATAGCCAGCGGGAGTGGGGAGCAGTTCTTC. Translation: CASSIASGSGEQFF. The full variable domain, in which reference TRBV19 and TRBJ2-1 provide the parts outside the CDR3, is DGGITQSPKYLFRKEGQNVTLSCEQNLNHDAMYWYRQDPGQGLRLIYYSQIVNDFQKGDIAEGYSVSREKKESFPLTVTSAQKNPTAFYLCASSIASGSGEQFFGPGTRLTVL.

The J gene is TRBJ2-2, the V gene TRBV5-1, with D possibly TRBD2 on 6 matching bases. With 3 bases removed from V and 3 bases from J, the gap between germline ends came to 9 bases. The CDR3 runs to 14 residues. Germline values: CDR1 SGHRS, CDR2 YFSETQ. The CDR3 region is CASSWDSYTGELFF. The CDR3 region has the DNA TGCGCCAGCAGCTGGGACTCCTACACCGGGGAGCTGTTTTTT.

The CDR3: CASASTTGGFYEQYF. CDR3 in DNA: TGTGCTAGTGCTAGTACGACAGGGGGTTTCTACGAGCAGTACTTC. The rearrangement uses TRBV12-5 and TRBJ2-7, with 9 positions matching TRBD1. This CDR3 contains 15 residues. CDR1 is LGHNT and CDR2 is FRNRAP in the germline V gene. The junction had 10 bases not matched to a gene; V was cut back by 7 bases and J by 3 bases.

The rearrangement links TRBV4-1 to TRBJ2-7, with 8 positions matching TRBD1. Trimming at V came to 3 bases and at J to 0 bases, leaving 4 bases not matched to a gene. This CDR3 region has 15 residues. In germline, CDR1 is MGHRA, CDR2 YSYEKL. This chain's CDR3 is CASSHSTGGSYEQYF. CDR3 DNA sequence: TGCGCCAGCAGCCATAGCACAGGGGGCTCCTACGAGCAGTACTTC.

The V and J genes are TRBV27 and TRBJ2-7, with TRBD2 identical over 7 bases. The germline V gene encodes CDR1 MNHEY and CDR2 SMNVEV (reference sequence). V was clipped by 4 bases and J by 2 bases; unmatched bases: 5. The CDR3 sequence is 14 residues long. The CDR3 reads CASSWQRGAYEQYF. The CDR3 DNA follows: TGTGCCAGCAGTTGGCAGCGGGGAGCCTACGAGCAGTACTTC.

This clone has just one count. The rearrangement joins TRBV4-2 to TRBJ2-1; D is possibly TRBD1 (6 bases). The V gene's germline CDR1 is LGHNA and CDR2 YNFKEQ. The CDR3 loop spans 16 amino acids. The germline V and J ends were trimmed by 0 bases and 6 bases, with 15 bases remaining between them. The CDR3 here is CASSQDPGQGFNEQFF. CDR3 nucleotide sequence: TGTGCCAGCAGCCAAGATCCGGGGCAGGGGTTCAATGAGCAGTTCTTC.

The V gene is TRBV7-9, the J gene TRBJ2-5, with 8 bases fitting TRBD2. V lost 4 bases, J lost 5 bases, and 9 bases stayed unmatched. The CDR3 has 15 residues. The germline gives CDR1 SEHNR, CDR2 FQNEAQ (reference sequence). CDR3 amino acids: CASSSPGGPGETQYF. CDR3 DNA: TGTGCCAGCAGCTCGCCGGGAGGGCCGGGCGAGACCCAGTACTTC.

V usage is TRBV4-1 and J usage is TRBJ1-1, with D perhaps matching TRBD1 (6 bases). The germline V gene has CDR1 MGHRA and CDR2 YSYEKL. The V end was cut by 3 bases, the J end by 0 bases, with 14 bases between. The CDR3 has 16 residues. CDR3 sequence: CASSHTTTGLNTEAFF. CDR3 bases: TGCGCCAGCAGCCACACGACGACAGGATTGAACACTGAAGCTTTCTTT.

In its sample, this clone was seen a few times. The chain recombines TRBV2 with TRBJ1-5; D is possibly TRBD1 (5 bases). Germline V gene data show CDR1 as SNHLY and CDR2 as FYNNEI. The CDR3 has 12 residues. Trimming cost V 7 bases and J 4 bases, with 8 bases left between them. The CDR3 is CASNPGNQPQHF. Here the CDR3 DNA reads TGTGCCAGCAACCCAGGGAATCAGCCCCAGCATTTT.

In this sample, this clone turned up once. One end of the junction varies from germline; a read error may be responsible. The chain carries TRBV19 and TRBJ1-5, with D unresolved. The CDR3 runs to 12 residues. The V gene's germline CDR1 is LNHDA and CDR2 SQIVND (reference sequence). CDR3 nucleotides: TGTGCCAGTAGTATTAACGGTCCCCCTATCATTTTC. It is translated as CASSINGPPIIF. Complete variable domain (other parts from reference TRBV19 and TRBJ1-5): DGGITQSPKYLFRKEGQNVTLSCEQNLNHDAMYWYRQDPGQGLRLIYYSQIVNDFQKGDIAEGYSVSREKKESFPLTVTSAQKNPTAFYLCASSINGPPIIFGDGTRLSIL.

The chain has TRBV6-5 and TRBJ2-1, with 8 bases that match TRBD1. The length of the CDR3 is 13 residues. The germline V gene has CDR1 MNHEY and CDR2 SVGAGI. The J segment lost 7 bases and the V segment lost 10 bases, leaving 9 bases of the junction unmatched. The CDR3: CATGQGGGNEQFF. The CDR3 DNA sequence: TGTGCCACTGGACAGGGCGGTGGGAATGAGCAGTTCTTC.